This T cell receptor beta chain was sequenced during a study of blood T cell repertoires in COVID-19. The CDR3 contains 14 residues. Germline V lookup: CDR1 PRHDT, CDR2 FYEKMQ (reference sequence). With V trimmed by 5 bases and J by 3 bases, 4 bases remained unmatched. Using immunoSEQ multiplex PCR, the repertoire was profiled, and TCRdb retains in-frame clones only, with some absent. The sample lists some 230,000 clones, 83% occurring once. The rearrangement uses TRBV13 and TRBJ1-1; 9 bases align to TRBD1. The specimen sequenced was peripheral blood. The TCR was taken from a woman in her fifties or sixties with acute or convalescent COVID-19. The CDR3 DNA follows: TGTGCCAGCAGCCACAGGGGGCTGGACACTGAAGCTTTCTTT. This encodes CASSHRGLDTEAFF.